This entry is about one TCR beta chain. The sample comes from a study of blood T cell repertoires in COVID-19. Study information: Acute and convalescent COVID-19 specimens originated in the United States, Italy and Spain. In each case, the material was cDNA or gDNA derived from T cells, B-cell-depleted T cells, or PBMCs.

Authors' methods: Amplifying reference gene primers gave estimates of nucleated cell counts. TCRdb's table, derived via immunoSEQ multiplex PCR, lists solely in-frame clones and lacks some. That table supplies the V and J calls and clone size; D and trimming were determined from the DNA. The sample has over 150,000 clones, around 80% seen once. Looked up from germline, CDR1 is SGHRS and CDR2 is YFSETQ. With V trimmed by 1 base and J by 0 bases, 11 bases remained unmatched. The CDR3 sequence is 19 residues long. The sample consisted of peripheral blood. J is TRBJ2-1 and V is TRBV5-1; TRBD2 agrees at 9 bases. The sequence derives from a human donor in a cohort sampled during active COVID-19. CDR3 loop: CASSLRPAGGLSSYNEQFF. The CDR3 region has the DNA TGCGCCAGCAGCTTGCGCCCAGCGGGGGGTCTCAGCTCCTACAATGAGCAGTTCTTC.